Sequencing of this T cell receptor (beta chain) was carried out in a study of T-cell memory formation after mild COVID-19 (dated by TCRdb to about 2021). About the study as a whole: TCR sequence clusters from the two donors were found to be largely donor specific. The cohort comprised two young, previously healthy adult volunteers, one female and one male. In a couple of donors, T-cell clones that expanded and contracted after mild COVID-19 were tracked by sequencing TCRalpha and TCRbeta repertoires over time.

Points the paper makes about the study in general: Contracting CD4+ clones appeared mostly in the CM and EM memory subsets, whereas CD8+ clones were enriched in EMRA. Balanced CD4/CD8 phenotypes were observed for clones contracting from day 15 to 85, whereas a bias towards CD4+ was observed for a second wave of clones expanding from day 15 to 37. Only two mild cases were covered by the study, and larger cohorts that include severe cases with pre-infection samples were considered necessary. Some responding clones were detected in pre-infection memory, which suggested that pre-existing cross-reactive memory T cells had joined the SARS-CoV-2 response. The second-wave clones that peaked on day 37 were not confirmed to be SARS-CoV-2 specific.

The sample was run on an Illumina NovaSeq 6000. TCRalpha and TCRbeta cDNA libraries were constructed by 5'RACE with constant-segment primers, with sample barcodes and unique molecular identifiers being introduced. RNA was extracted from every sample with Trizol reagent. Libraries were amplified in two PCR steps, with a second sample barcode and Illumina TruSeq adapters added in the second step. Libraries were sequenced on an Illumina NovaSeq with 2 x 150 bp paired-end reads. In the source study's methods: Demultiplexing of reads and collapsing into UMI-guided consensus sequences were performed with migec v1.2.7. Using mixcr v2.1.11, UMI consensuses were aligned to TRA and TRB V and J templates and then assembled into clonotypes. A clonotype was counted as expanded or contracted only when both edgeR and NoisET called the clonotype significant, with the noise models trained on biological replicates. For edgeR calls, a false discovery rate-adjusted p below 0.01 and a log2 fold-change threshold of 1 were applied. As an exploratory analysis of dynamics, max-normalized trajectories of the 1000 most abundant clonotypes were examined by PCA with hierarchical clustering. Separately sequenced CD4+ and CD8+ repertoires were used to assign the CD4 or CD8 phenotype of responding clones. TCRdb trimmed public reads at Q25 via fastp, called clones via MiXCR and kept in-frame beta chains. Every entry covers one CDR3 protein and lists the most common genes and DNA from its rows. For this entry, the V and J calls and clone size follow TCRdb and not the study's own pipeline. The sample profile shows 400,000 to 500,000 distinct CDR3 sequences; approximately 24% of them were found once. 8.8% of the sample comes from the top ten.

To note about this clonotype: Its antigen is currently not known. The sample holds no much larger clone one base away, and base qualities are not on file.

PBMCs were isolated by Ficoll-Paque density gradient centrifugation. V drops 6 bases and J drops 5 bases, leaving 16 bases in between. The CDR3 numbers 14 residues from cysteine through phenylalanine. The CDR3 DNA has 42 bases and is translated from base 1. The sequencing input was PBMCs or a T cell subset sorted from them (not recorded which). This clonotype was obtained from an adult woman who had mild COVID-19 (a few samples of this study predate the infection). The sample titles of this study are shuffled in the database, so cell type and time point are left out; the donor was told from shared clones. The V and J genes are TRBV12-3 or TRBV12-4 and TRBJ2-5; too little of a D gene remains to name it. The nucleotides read TGTGCCAGCAGAGTAGTAGGCGTAGGGGAGACCCAGTACTTC. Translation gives CASRVVGVGETQYF.